The clone carrying this T cell receptor (beta chain) was seen only a few times. Investigators profiled TCR beta VDJ and CDR3 from genomic DNA template. TCRdb called the reads again in MiXCR, with one record for every CDR3 protein. Among some 220,000 distinct CDR3 sequences listed, approximately 35% were seen once. These data are taken from a study of CD8+CD57+ T cells in acquired aplastic anemia. The sample was sorted CD4+, CD8+, or CD8+CD57+ T cells (not recorded which) from PBMCs. This sequence was found in a human donor in good health, serving as a control.

CDR3 region: CASSIVGGQGTGELFF. The CDR3 DNA reads as TGTGCCAGTAGTATAGTTGGGGGACAGGGCACCGGGGAGCTGTTTTTT. The V call is TRBV19, the J call TRBJ2-2, with 9 bases that match TRBD1. Per the germline V gene, CDR1 is LNHDA and CDR2 is SQIVND (reference sequence). The CDR3 is 16 residues long. The junction had 4 bases not matched to a gene; V was cut back by 1 base and J by 4 bases.